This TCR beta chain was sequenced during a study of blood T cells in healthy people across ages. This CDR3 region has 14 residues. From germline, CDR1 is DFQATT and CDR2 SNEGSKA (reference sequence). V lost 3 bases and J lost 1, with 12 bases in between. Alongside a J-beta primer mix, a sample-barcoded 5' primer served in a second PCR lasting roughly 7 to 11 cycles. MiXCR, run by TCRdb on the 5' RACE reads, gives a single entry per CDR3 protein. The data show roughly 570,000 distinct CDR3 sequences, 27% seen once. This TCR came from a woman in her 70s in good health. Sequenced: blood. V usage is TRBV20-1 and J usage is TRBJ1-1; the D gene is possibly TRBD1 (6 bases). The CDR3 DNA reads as TGCAGTGCTAGCGACAGGCTGGGGAACACTGAAGCTTTCTTT. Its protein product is CSASDRLGNTEAFF.